This T cell receptor (beta chain) was recorded in a study of cytomegalovirus exposure and HLA in healthy donors. Regarding this clone: Antigen unknown.

Study-wide results and caveats: The study flagged 150 to 200 TCR beta chains as cytomegalovirus-associated.

The PCR ran on 60 Vbeta and 13 Jbeta primers. Clones were sequenced by immunoSEQ multiplex PCR, and TCRdb holds only the in-frame ones, with some missing. The sample has approximately 120,000 clones, 65% to 80% seen once. The sequence came from a woman in her thirties or forties in good health and CMV-seropositive. Material: PBMCs.

CDR3 protein: CASSQGRASGHNEQFF. DNA for the CDR3: TGCGCCAGCAGCCAAGGACGGGCTAGCGGACACAATGAGCAGTTCTTC. The chain employs TRBV4-1 and TRBJ2-1; 7 bases map to TRBD2. V lost 1 base to trimming and J lost 5 bases; unmatched junction nucleotides: 8. There are 16 residues in the CDR3. Germline CDR1 and CDR2: MGHRA and YSYEKL.